These 12 T cell receptor beta chains originate from one sample sequenced in a study of cytomegalovirus exposure and HLA in healthy donors. Sequencing used immunoSEQ multiplex PCR; TCRdb keeps in-frame clones, though not all of them. The sample lists about 110,000 clones, more than 70% occurring once. The sequenced sample was PBMCs. These receptor sequences come from a woman aged 18-29 years in good health and CMV-seronegative.

The chain carries TRBV27 and TRBJ2-5, with 8 bases matching TRBD1. The CDR3 covers 17 residues. Trimming removed 2 bases from V and 4 bases from J; junction bases left unmatched: 12. Germline CDR1 and CDR2: MNHEY and SMNVEV (reference sequence). CDR3 nucleotides: TGTGCCAGCAGTTTAAAGCTAGGACAGGGAGTCGGAGAGACCCAGTACTTC. Translation gives CASSLKLGQGVGETQYF.

This chain joins TRBV11-2 and TRBJ2-2, with 13 bases aligning to TRBD2. Germline CDR1 is SGHAT and CDR2 is FQNNGV. The CDR3 has 18 amino acids. Unmatched junction bases numbered 11, after V lost 5 bases and J lost 5 bases. The CDR3, as DNA: TGTGCCAGCAGCGGGCTTCCACTAGCGGGGGGGCAAACCGGGGAGCTGTTTTTT. Protein: CASSGLPLAGGQTGELFF.

This rearrangement joins TRBV6-1 to TRBJ1-2, with D tentatively TRBD1 (5 bases). Germline V CDR1 and CDR2: MNHNS, SASEGT. V dropped 2 bases and J dropped 4 bases, with 20 bases sitting between them. This CDR3 is built from 17 residues. CDR3 region: CASSEMLGGSRGYGYTF. The CDR3 DNA follows: TGTGCCAGCAGTGAAATGTTGGGGGGGAGTAGGGGCTATGGCTACACCTTC.

The gene calls are TRBV28 and TRBJ1-1; 8 nucleotides agree with TRBD1. The CDR3 totals 14 residues. Germline CDR1 reads MDHEN; CDR2 reads SYDVKM. V was clipped by 5 bases and J by 9 bases; unmatched bases: 11. The DNA for the CDR3 is TGTGCCAGCAGTCCTGGGGGCGACAGGGGTAAAGCTTTCTTT. It is translated as CASSPGGDRGKAFF.

This clone is medium-sized within its sample. The J gene is TRBJ2-2, the V gene TRBV21-1; whether TRBD2, the table's D call, matches the DNA was not checked. TRBV21-1 is a documented pseudogene. The CDR3 consists of 14 residues. The CDR3 region is CARGGDAKPGELFF. The CDR3, as DNA: TGTGCCCGGGGCGGGGACGCAAAACCCGGGGAGCTGTTTTTT.

This chain uses TRBV7-2 with TRBJ1-4, with a weak D call TRBD1 (5 bases). The CDR3 runs 14 residues. Trimming pared 6 bases from V and 7 bases from J, leaving 15 bases between. Germline CDR1 and CDR2: SGHTA and FQGNSA. CDR3 in DNA: TGTGCCAGCAGTTCGCAGGGAATCGGTGAAAAACTGTTTTTT. As protein: CASSSQGIGEKLFF.

V is TRBV6-4 and J is TRBJ2-1, with 7 bases fitting TRBD2. The CDR3 spans 14 residues. Germline V gene sequence: CDR1 MRHNA, CDR2 SNTAGT. The trim removed 5 bases at V and 7 bases at J, leaving 8 bases unmatched. In DNA form, the CDR3 reads TGTGCCAGCAGTAACGGACTAGATTCGAATGAGCAGTTCTTC. Translation gives CASSNGLDSNEQFF.

The V and J genes are TRBV28 and TRBJ1-2; tentatively, D is TRBD1 (5 bases). The germline CDR1 and CDR2 sequences are MDHEN and SYDVKM. The CDR3 is 15 residues long. Between the trimmed V and J ends, which lost 6 bases and 5 bases, there was a span of 19 bases. The CDR3 loop reads CASSPMDNLNYGYTF. The DNA of the CDR3 is TGTGCCAGCAGCCCGATGGACAACCTGAATTATGGCTACACCTTC.

This chain connects TRBV7-9 to TRBJ1-2; no reliable D call. Trimming removed 2 bases from V and 1 base from J, with 8 bases in between. CDR1 and CDR2 from the germline V gene are SEHNR and FQNEAQ (reference sequence). CDR3 length equals 14 residues. The CDR3 DNA is TGTGCCAGCAGCTTAACGGTTATTAACTATGGCTACACCTTC. This sequence encodes CASSLTVINYGYTF.

The chain links TRBV30 to TRBJ2-7; 7 bases match TRBD1. The CDR3 totals 13 residues. V shed 5 bases, J shed 2 bases, and the junction held 6 bases outside the gene matches. CDR1 and CDR2 (germline): GTSNPN, SVGIG (reference sequence). The CDR3 is CAWGWDSPYEQYF. The DNA of the CDR3 is TGTGCCTGGGGATGGGACAGTCCCTACGAGCAGTACTTC.

The genes are TRBV6-1 and TRBJ1-1, with D unresolved. V was pared by 4 bases and J by 4 bases, with 19 bases between. The CDR3 has 16 amino acids. Germline V gene data show CDR1 as MNHNS and CDR2 as SASEGT. The CDR3 is CASSGASSPRSTEAFF. The CDR3 bases are TGTGCCAGCAGTGGAGCCTCTTCGCCACGGAGCACTGAAGCTTTCTTT.

V usage is TRBV4-2 and J usage is TRBJ2-1; D possibly corresponds to TRBD2 (6 bases). The V gene lost 1 base and the J gene lost 8 bases, with 15 bases spanning the gap. The CDR3 totals 15 residues. Germline values: CDR1 LGHNA, CDR2 YNFKEQ. CDR3 region: CASSQGAGGEDEQFF. The CDR3 DNA follows: TGTGCCAGCAGCCAAGGGGCGGGCGGGGAGGATGAGCAGTTCTTC.